The subject of this entry is one T cell receptor beta chain. This record belongs to a study of blood T cell repertoires in COVID-19. About the study: Sites in the United States, Italy and Spain provided acute and convalescent COVID-19 samples. T cells, B-cell-depleted T cells, or PBMCs provided the cDNA or gDNA that served as material.

Deletions cut 3 bases from V and 2 bases from J, with 12 bases between. The germline V gene has CDR1 SGDLS and CDR2 YYNGEE. The CDR3 is made up of 15 amino acids. Under the authors' procedure: Quantification of nucleated cells was approximated via reference gene primer amplification. Only in-frame clones appear in the TCRdb table, and some are missing; sequencing was by immunoSEQ multiplex PCR. V and J calls and clone size come straight from that table; D and trimming were deduced from the DNA. Of a few hundred thousand clones in the sample, more than 85% were seen once. The V gene is TRBV9, the J gene TRBJ2-1; D possibly corresponds to TRBD1 (6 bases). This receptor was identified in a young man with active or convalescent COVID-19. The sequencing sample was made of peripheral blood. For the CDR3, the DNA is TGTGCCAGCAGCGGACACAGGGTTACCTACAATGAGCAGTTCTTC. It is translated as CASSGHRVTYNEQFF.